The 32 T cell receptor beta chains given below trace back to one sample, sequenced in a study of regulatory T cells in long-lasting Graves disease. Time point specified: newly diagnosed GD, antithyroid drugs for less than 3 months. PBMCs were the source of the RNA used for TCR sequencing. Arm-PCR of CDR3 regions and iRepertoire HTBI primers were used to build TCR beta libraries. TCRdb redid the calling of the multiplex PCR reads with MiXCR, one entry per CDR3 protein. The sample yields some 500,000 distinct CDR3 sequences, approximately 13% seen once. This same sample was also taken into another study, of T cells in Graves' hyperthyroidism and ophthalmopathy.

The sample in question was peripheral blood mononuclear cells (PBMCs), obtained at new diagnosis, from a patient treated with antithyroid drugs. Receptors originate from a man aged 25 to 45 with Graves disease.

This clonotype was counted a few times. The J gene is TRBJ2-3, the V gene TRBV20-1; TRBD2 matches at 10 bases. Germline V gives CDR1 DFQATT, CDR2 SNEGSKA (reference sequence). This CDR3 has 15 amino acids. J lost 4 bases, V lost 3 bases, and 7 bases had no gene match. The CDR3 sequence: CSASPTSGNSDTQYF. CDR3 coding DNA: TGCAGTGCTAGCCCCACTAGCGGGAACTCAGATACGCAGTATTTT.

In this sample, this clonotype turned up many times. The CDR3 coding sequence is TGTGCCAGCAGCCCGGGACTCTCTGGAAACACCATATATTTT. It is translated as CASSPGLSGNTIYF. This chain uses TRBV7-2 with TRBJ1-3; possible D gene TRBD1, 5 bases. The germline CDR1 and CDR2 sequences are SGHTA and FQGNSA. The CDR3 has 14 amino acids. V lost 5 bases to trimming and J lost 0 bases, with 8 bases between them.

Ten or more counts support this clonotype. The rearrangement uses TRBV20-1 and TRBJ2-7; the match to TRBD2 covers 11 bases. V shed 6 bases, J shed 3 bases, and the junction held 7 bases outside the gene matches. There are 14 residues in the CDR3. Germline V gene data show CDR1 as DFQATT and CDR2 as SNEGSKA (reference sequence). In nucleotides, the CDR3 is TGCAGTGCACTCCGACTAGCGGGGATCTACGAGCAGTACTTC. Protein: CSALRLAGIYEQYF.

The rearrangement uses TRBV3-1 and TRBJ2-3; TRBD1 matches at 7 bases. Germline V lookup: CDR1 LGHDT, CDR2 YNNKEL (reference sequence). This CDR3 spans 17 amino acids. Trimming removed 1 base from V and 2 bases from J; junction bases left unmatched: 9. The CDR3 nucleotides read TGTGCCAGCAGCCAAGCCGGGACAGCCGGCCACACAGATACGCAGTATTTT. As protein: CASSQAGTAGHTDTQYF.

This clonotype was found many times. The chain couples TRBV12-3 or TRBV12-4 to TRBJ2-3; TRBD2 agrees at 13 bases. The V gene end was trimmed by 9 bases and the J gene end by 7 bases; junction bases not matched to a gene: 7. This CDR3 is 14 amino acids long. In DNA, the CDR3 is TGTGCCAGGACTACTAGCGGGAGGGCCAATACGCAGTATTTT. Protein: CARTTSGRANTQYF.

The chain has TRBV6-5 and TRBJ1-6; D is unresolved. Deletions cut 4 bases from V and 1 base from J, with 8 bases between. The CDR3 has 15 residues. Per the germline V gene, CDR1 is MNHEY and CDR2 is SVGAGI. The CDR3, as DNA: TGTGCCAGCAGTTGGAGAGTTTCCTATAATTCACCCCTCCACTTT. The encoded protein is CASSWRVSYNSPLHF.

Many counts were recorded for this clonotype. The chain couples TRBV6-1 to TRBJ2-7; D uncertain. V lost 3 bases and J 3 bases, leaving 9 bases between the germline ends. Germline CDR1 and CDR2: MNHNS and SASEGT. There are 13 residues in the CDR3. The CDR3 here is CASSELANYEQYF. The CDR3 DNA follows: TGTGCCAGCAGTGAGCTTGCCAACTACGAGCAGTACTTC.

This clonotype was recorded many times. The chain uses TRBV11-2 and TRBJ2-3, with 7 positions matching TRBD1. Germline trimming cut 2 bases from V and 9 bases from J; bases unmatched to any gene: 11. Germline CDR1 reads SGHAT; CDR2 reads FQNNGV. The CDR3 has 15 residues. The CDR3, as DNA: TGTGCCAGCAGCTTAACAGGGGTCGCCTCACGGACGCAGTATTTT. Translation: CASSLTGVASRTQYF.

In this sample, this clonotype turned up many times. Here the CDR3 DNA reads TGTGCCAGCAGTTTACTCGATGACAAGGGCTACACCTTC. The encoded protein is CASSLLDDKGYTF. The V call is TRBV12-3 or TRBV12-4, the J call TRBJ1-2, with D hard to call. Trimming stripped 2 bases from V and 8 bases from J, with 12 bases between. There are 13 residues in the CDR3.

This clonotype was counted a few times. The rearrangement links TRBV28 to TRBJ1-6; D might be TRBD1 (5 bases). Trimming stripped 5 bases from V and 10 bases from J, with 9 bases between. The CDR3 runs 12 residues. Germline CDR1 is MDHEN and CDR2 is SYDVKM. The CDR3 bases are TGTGCCAGCAGTACCGGGGGGTCACCCCTCCACTTT. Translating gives CASSTGGSPLHF.

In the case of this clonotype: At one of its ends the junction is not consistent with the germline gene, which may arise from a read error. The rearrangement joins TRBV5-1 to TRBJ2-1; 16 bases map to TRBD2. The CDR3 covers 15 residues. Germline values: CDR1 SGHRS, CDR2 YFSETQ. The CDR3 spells CASSGGLAGGVEQFF. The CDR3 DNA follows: TGTGCCAGCAGCGGGGGACTAGCGGGAGGGGTTGAGCAGTTCTTC.

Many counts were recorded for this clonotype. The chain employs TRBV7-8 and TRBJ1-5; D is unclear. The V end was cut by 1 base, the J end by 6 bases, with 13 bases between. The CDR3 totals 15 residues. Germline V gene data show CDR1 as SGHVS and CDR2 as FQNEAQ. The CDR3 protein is CASSLVTGSGQPQHF. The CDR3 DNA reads TGTGCCAGCAGCTTAGTTACCGGGTCGGGTCAGCCCCAGCATTTT.

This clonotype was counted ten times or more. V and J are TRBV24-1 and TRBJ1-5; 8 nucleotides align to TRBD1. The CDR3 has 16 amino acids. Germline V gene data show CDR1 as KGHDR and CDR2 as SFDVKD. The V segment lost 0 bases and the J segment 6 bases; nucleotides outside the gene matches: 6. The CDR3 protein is CATSDLWGQDRQPQHF. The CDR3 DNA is TGTGCCACCAGTGATTTGTGGGGACAGGACCGTCAGCCCCAGCATTTT.

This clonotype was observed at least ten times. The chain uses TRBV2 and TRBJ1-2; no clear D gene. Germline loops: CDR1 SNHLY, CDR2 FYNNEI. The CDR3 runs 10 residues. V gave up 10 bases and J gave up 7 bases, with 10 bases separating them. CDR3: CAIRGGGYTF. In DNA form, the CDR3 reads TGTGCCATTAGAGGTGGTGGCTACACCTTC.

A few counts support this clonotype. CDR3 in DNA: TGCGCCAGCAGCTTACCCCGTCCAGCGGGCAATGAGCAGTTCTTC. Its protein is CASSLPRPAGNEQFF. The rearrangement uses TRBV5-1 and TRBJ2-1, with D maybe TRBD2 (6 bases). Per the germline V gene, CDR1 is SGHRS and CDR2 is YFSETQ. This CDR3 is built from 15 residues. Between the trimmed V and J ends, which lost 2 bases and 6 bases, there was a span of 15 bases.

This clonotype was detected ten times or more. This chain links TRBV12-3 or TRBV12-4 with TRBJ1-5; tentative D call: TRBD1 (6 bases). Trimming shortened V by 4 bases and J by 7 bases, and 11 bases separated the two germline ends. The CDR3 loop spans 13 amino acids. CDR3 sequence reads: CASSYDRWQPQHF. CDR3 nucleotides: TGTGCCAGCAGTTATGACAGGTGGCAGCCCCAGCATTTT.

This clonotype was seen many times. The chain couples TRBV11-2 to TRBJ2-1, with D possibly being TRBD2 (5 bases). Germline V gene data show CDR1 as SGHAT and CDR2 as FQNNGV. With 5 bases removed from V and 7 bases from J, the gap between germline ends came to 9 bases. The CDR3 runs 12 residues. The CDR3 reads CASSQRVNEQFF. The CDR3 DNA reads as TGTGCCAGCAGCCAGAGGGTAAATGAGCAGTTCTTC.

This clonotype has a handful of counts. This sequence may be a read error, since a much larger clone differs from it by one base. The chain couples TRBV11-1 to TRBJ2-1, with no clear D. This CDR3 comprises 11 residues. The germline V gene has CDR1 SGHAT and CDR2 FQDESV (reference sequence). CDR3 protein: CAGSANNEQFF. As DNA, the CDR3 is TGTGCCGGCAGCGCCAACAATGAGCAGTTCTTC.

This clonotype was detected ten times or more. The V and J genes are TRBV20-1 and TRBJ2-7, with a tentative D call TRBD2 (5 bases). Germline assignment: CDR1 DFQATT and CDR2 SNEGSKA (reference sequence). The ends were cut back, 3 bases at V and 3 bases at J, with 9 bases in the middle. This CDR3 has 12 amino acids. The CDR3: CSASGGYYEQYF. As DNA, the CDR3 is TGCAGTGCTAGCGGAGGATACTACGAGCAGTACTTC.

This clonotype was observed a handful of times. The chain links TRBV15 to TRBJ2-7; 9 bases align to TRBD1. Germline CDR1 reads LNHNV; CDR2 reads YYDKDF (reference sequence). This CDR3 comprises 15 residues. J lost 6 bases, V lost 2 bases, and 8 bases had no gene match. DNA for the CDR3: TGTGCCACCAGCAGACCCGGGACAGGGTTGCCCGAGCAGTACTTC. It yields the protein CATSRPGTGLPEQYF.

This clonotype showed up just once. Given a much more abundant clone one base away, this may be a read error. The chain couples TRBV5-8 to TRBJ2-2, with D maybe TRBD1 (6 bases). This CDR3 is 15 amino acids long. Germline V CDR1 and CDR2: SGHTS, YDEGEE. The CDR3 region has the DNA TGTGCCGGCAGCATAAGGACAGCGAACACCGGGGAGCTGTTTTTT. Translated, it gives CAGSIRTANTGELFF.

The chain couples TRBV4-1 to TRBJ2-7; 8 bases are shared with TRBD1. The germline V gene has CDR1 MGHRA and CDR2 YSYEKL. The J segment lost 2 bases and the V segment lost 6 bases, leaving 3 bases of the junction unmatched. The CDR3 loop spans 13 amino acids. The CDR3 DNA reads TGCGCCAGCAGTCAACAGGGGGCCTACGAGCAGTACTTC. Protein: CASSQQGAYEQYF.

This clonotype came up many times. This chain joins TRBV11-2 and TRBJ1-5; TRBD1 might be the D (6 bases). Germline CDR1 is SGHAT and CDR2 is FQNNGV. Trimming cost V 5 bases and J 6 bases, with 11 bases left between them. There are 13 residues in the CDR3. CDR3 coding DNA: TGTGCCAGCAGCGAAGGGGGAGGTCAGCCCCAGCATTTT. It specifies CASSEGGGQPQHF.

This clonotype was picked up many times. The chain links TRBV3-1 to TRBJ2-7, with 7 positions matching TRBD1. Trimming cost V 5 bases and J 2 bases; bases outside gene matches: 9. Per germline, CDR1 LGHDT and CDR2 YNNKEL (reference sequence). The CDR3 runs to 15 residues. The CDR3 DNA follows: TGTGCCAGCAGCAGAGGGGGCCACGCAACCTACGAGCAGTACTTC. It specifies CASSRGGHATYEQYF.

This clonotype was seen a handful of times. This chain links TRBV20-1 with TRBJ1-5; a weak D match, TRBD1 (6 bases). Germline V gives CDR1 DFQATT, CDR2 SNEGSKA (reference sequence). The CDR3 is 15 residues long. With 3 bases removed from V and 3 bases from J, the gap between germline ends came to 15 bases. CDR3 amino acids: CSASRGGASNQPQHF. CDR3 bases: TGCAGTGCTAGTCGGGGGGGCGCCTCCAATCAGCCCCAGCATTTT.

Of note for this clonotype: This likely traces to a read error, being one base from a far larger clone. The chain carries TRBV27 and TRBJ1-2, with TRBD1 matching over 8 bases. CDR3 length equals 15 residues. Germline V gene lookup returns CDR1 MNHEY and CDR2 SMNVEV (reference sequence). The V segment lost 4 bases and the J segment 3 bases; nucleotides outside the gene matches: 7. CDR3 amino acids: CASSYPGRGHYGYTF. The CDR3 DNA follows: TGTGCCAGCAGTTACCCGGGCAGGGGGCACTATGGCTACACCTTC.

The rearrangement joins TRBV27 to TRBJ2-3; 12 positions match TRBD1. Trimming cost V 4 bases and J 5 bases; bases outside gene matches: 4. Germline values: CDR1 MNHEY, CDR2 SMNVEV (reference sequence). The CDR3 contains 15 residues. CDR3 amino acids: CASSYRDRGRDTQYF. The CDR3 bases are TGTGCCAGCAGTTACAGGGACAGGGGGCGAGATACGCAGTATTTT.

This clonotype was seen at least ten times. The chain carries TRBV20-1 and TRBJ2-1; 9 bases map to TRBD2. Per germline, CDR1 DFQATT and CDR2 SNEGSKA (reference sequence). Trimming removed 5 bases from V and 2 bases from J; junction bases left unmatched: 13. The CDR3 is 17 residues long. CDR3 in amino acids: CSAGTLPKRGAYNEQFF. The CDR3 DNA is TGCAGTGCTGGAACACTTCCCAAGCGGGGGGCCTACAATGAGCAGTTCTTC.

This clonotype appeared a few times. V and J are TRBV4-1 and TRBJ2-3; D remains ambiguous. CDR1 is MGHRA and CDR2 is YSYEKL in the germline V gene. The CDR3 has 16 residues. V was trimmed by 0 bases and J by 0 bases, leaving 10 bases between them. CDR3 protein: CASSQDKGSSTDTQYF. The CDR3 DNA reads TGCGCCAGCAGCCAAGATAAAGGAAGTAGCACAGATACGCAGTATTTT.

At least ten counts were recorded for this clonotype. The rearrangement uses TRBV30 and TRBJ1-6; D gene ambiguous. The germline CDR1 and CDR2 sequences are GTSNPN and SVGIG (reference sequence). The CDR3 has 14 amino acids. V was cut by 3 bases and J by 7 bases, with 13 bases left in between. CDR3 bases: TGTGCCTGGAGGCCGCCCCTCGGCAATTCACCCCTCCACTTT. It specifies CAWRPPLGNSPLHF.

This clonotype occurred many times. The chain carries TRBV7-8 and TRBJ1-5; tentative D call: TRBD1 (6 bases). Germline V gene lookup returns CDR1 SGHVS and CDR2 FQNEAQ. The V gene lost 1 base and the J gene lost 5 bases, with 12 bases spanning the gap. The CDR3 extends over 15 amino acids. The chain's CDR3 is CASSLEGGSDQPQHF. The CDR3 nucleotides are TGTGCCAGCAGCTTAGAAGGGGGGTCGGATCAGCCCCAGCATTTT.

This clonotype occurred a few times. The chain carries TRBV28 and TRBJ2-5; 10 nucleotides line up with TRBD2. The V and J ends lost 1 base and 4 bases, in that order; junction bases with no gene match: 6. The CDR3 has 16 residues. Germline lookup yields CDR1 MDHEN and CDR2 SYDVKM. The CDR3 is CASSLLASGSGETQYF. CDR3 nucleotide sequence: TGTGCCAGCAGTTTATTGGCTAGCGGGAGTGGAGAGACCCAGTACTTC.